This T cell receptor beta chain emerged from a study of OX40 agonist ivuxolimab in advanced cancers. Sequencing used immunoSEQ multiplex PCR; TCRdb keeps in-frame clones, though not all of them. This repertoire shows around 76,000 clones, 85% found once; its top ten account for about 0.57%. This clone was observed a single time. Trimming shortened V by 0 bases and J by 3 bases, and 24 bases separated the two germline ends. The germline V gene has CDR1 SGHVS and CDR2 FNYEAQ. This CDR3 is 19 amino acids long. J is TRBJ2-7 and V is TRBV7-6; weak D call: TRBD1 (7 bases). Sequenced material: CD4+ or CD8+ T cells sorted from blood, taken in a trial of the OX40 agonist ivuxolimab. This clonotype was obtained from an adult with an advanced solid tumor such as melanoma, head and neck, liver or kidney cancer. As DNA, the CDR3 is TGTGCCAGCAGCTTAGCGGTTCGGGGGAAGAGACAGGGTTTCTACGAGCAGTACTTC. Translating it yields CASSLAVRGKRQGFYEQYF. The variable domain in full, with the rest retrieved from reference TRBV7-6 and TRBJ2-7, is GAGVSQSPRYKVTKRGQDVALRCDPISGHVSLYWYRQALGQGPEFLTYFNYEAQQDKSGLPNDRFSAERPEGSISTLTIQRTEQRDSAMYRCASSLAVRGKRQGFYEQYFGPGTRLTVT.